The text below deals with one T cell receptor (beta chain). This entry is derived from a study of T cell changes during pregnancy in multiple sclerosis. Generated by immunoSEQ multiplex PCR, the TCRdb table keeps only in-frame clones and is missing some. The sample comprises roughly 100,000 clones, approximately 90% of which are singletons, and less than 2% rests with the top ten. The length of the CDR3 is 15 residues. The ends were cut back, 0 bases at V and 8 bases at J, with 14 bases in the middle. The germline CDR1 and CDR2 sequences are SGHRS and YFSETQ. J is TRBJ1-4 and V is TRBV5-1, with a weak D call TRBD1 (5 bases). This receptor was obtained from a female donor with multiple sclerosis, enrolled in a pregnancy study. The starting material was peripheral blood, obtained after pregnancy. The CDR3 region is CASSLDSGAQEKLFF. The DNA for the CDR3 is TGCGCCAGCAGCTTGGATTCTGGGGCGCAGGAAAAACTGTTTTTT.